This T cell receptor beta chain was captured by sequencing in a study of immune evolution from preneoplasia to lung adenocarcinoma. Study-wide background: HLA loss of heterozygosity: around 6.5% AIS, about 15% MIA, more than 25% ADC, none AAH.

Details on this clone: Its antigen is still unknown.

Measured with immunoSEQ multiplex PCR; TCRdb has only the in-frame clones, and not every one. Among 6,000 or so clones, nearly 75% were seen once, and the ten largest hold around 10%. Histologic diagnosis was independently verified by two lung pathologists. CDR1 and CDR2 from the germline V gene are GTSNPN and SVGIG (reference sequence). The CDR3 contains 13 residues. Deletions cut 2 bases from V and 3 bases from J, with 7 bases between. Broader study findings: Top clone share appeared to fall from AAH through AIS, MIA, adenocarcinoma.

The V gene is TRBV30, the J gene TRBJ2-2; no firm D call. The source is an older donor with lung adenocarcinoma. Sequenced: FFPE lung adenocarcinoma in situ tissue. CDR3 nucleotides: TGTGCCTGGAGTACCGGTGACACCGGGGAGCTGTTTTTT. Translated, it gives CAWSTGDTGELFF.